This TCR beta chain is drawn from a study of blood T cell repertoires in COVID-19. Whole-study context: Donors in the United States, Italy and Spain gave samples during acute or convalescent COVID-19.

Authors' analysis steps: Reference gene primers were amplified, and this amplification served to estimate nucleated cell counts. Produced via immunoSEQ multiplex PCR; TCRdb's table is partial and in-frame only. That table supplies the V and J calls and clone size; D and trimming were determined from the DNA. The sample has about 99,000 clones; more than 70% are singletons. The germline V gene encodes CDR1 LGHNA and CDR2 YNFKEQ. The V end was cut by 0 bases, the J end by 4 bases, with 13 bases between. The CDR3 consists of 16 residues. The sequence derives from a woman aged 55 to 70 in a cohort sampled during active or convalescent COVID-19. This chain uses TRBV4-2 with TRBJ2-1; the D is unclear. The sample was peripheral blood. The CDR3 DNA sequence: TGTGCCAGCAGCCAAGACGCTAACCCCGCTTACAATGAGCAGTTCTTC. Translating it yields CASSQDANPAYNEQFF.